A selection of T cell receptor beta chains follows, all from one sample in a study of CD8 T cells in Susac syndrome. TCRdb processed the immunoSEQ multiplex PCR reads anew with MiXCR; each CDR3 protein has one entry. Altogether some 100,000 distinct CDR3 sequences are present, approximately 90% being singletons, with the ten largest covering approximately 0.13%. Sequencing was done on a sample of CD8+ T cells from PBMCs. These receptors were obtained from a human donor in good health. CDR3s include the opening cysteine and the closing phenylalanine or tryptophan. A D gene is named only where the DNA matches it firmly. Clone size appears in some rows only: once, few, many, or a class for an expanded clone.

CDR3 length | J gene | V gene | clone size | D gene | CDR3 protein | CDR3 DNA
11 | TRBJ2-5 | TRBV6-5 | . | . | CASSHFETQYF | TGTGCCAGCAGCCACTTCGAGACCCAGTACTTC
14 | TRBJ1-1 | TRBV20-1 | . | . | CSARVPPMNTEAFF | TGCAGTGCTAGGGTGCCGCCGATGAACACTGAAGCTTTCTTT
13 | TRBJ2-7 | TRBV20-1 | . | . | CSAPVGGSYEQYF | TGCAGTGCTCCCGTTGGGGGCTCCTACGAGCAGTACTTC
11 | TRBJ2-1 | TRBV12-5 | . | . | CASGQTVEQFF | TGTGCTAGTGGTCAGACAGTCGAGCAGTTCTTC
15 | TRBJ1-2 | TRBV30 | . | . | CAWSVAGRGDYGYTF | TGTGCCTGGAGTGTGGCGGGCAGGGGAGACTATGGCTACACCTTC
14 | TRBJ2-5 | TRBV3-1 | . | . | CASSQDQRVETQYF | TGTGCCAGCAGCCAAGATCAGAGGGTAGAGACCCAGTACTTC
15 | TRBJ2-7 | TRBV20-1 | . | TRBD1 | CSASRPGQGGYEQYF | TGCAGTGCTAGTCGCCCGGGACAGGGGGGATACGAGCAGTACTTC
12 | TRBJ2-7 | TRBV27 | . | . | CASSQTGSEQYF | TGTGCCAGCAGTCAAACCGGCTCCGAGCAGTACTTC
15 | TRBJ2-1 | TRBV9 | . | . | CASSALSGVYNEQFF | TGTGCCAGCAGCGCACTTTCCGGGGTCTACAATGAGCAGTTCTTC
15 | TRBJ2-3 | TRBV4-3 | . | TRBD1 | CASSQVGQGQDTQYF | TGCGCCAGCAGCCAAGTCGGACAGGGGCAAGATACGCAGTATTTT
17 | TRBJ2-7 | TRBV3-1 | . | . | CASSRSPSGGFSYEQYF | TGTGCCAGCAGCCGTAGCCCTTCCGGGGGTTTCTCCTACGAGCAGTACTTC
16 | TRBJ2-5 | TRBV3-1 | once | TRBD2 | CASSQGLAGVPETQYF | TGTGCCAGCAGCCAAGGACTAGCGGGAGTTCCGGAGACCCAGTACTTC
17 | TRBJ2-7 | TRBV3-1 | . | TRBD2 | CASSQAPWAGGTYEQYF | TGTGCCAGCAGCCAAGCCCCCTGGGCGGGAGGGACCTACGAGCAGTACTTC
12 | TRBJ1-1 | TRBV5-4 | . | . | CASSFRNTEAFF | TGTGCCAGCAGCTTTAGGAACACTGAAGCTTTCTTT
16 | TRBJ2-7 | TRBV27 | . | . | CASSFLTWGRAYEQYF | TGTGCCAGCAGTTTCCTAACTTGGGGACGGGCCTACGAGCAGTACTTC
15 | TRBJ2-7 | TRBV21-1 | . | . | CASSKSPGDSYEQYF | TGTGCCAGCAGCAAATCACCGGGAGACTCCTACGAGCAGTACTTC
14 | TRBJ1-3 | TRBV5-1 | . | . | CASSDGWTGNTIYF | TGCGCCAGCAGCGATGGTTGGACTGGAAACACCATATATTTT
16 | TRBJ2-5 | TRBV7-2 | . | TRBD2 | CASSLSLAGTHGTQYF | TGTGCCAGCAGCTTAAGCCTAGCGGGGACACACGGGACCCAGTACTTC
13 | TRBJ1-5 | TRBV29-1 | . | . | CSVAEGNNQPQHF | TGCAGCGTTGCGGAAGGGAACAATCAGCCCCAGCATTTT
19 | TRBJ2-1 | TRBV10-3 | . | TRBD2 | CAISGWTSGRTRSYNEQFF | TGTGCCATCAGTGGGTGGACTAGCGGGAGGACCCGCTCCTACAATGAGCAGTTCTTC
14 | TRBJ1-1 | TRBV21-1 | few | . | CASSKETRGVLTFF | TGTGCCAGCAGCAAAGAAACTAGGGGAGTTCTAACCTTCTTT
13 | TRBJ2-4 | TRBV6-2/TRBV6-3 | . | . | CASSREAKNIQYF | TGTGCCAGCAGTAGAGAAGCGAAAAACATTCAGTACTTC
16 | TRBJ2-3 | TRBV7-9 | . | . | CASRPEEAVNTDTQYF | TGTGCCAGCAGACCCGAAGAGGCAGTTAACACAGATACGCAGTATTTT
14 | TRBJ1-5 | TRBV6-2/TRBV6-3 | . | . | CASSPGRWNQPQHF | TGTGCCAGCAGTCCGGGACGTTGGAATCAGCCCCAGCATTTT
15 | TRBJ1-5 | TRBV23-1 | . | . | CASSQGTYSNQPQHF | TGCGCCAGCAGTCAAGGGACGTATAGCAATCAGCCCCAGCATTTT
15 | TRBJ2-3 | TRBV6-4 | . | . | CASSDGGGVTDTQYF | TGTGCCAGCAGTGACGGTGGGGGCGTGACCGATACGCAGTATTTT
14 | TRBJ2-1 | TRBV19 | . | TRBD2 | CASTLGLADNEQFF | TGTGCCAGTACCCTGGGACTAGCGGACAATGAGCAGTTCTTC
16 | TRBJ1-2 | TRBV7-8 | . | TRBD1 | CASSLRETGHPHGYTF | TGTGCCAGCAGCCTACGAGAGACAGGGCACCCTCATGGCTACACCTTC
15 | TRBJ1-3 | TRBV6-5 | . | . | CASSPTQGSGNTIYF | TGTGCCAGCAGCCCGACCCAGGGGAGTGGAAACACCATATATTTT
13 | TRBJ1-2 | TRBV25-1 | few | . | CASSADSYYGYTF | TGTGCCAGCAGCGCGGACAGTTACTATGGCTACACCTTC
15 | TRBJ2-7 | TRBV20-1 | . | . | CSARDPSLQGYEQYF | TGCAGTGCTAGAGATCCAAGTCTTCAGGGCTACGAGCAGTACTTC
13 | TRBJ2-7 | TRBV25-1 | few | . | CASSTQRGYEQYF | TGTGCCAGCAGTACACAACGCGGCTACGAGCAGTACTTC
13 | TRBJ1-2 | TRBV29-1 | . | TRBD1 | CSVESRQGMIDTF | TGCAGCGTTGAATCCCGACAGGGGATGATCGACACCTTC
19 | TRBJ2-6 | TRBV4-1 | . | TRBD1 | CASSQDGTGVRPGANVLTF | TGCGCCAGCAGCCAAGACGGGACAGGGGTACGTCCTGGGGCCAACGTCCTGACTTTC
16 | TRBJ2-2 | TRBV14 | . | . | CASSYLSGPDTGELFF | TGTGCCAGCAGCTACCTTTCGGGTCCGGACACCGGGGAGCTGTTTTTT
14 | TRBJ2-6 | TRBV7-2 | . | . | CASSLDIWEGVLAF | TGTGCCAGCAGCTTAGATATCTGGGAGGGGGTCCTGGCTTTC
13 | TRBJ2-7 | TRBV12-3/TRBV12-4 | . | TRBD1 | CASSTRQGSEQYF | TGTGCCAGCAGTACCAGACAGGGTAGCGAGCAGTACTTC
14 | TRBJ2-4 | TRBV7-2 | . | TRBD2 | CASRKGLAENIQYF | TGTGCCAGCCGCAAGGGACTAGCGGAAAACATTCAGTACTTC
15 | TRBJ2-1 | TRBV30 | . | . | CAWSVLGTQNNEQFF | TGTGCCTGGAGTGTACTGGGGACTCAGAACAATGAGCAGTTCTTC
12 | TRBJ2-1 | TRBV19 | . | . | CASSDRYNEQFF | TGTGCCAGTAGCGACAGATACAATGAGCAGTTCTTC
17 | TRBJ2-7 | TRBV7-6 | . | TRBD2 | CASSLAGSSGGSYEQYF | TGTGCCAGCAGCTTAGCGGGGAGTAGCGGGGGTTCCTACGAGCAGTACTTC
13 | TRBJ1-5 | TRBV6-1 | . | . | CASSEKPGQPQHF | TGTGCCAGCAGTGAAAAACCTGGTCAGCCCCAGCATTTT
13 | TRBJ2-2 | TRBV19 | . | . | CATHSIRAGELFF | TGTGCCACCCACTCCATAAGGGCCGGGGAGCTGTTTTTT
15 | TRBJ1-2 | TRBV7-9 | . | . | CASSPASSVNYGYTF | TGTGCCAGCAGCCCTGCAAGTAGCGTTAACTATGGCTACACCTTC
14 | TRBJ2-7 | TRBV6-2/TRBV6-3 | . | . | CASSATGNYNEQYF | TGTGCCAGCAGTGCTACAGGGAACTACAACGAGCAGTACTTC
15 | TRBJ1-2 | TRBV19 | . | TRBD1 | CASSPGTAANYGYTF | TGTGCCAGTAGTCCCGGGACAGCCGCTAACTATGGCTACACCTTC
15 | TRBJ2-2 | TRBV5-1 | . | . | CASSLAVGNTGELFF | TGCGCCAGCAGCTTGGCCGTGGGGAACACCGGGGAGCTGTTTTTT
14 | TRBJ1-2 | TRBV7-8 | . | . | CASSLVQGKYGYTF | TGTGCCAGCAGCTTAGTACAAGGGAAATATGGCTACACCTTC
16 | TRBJ1-5 | TRBV19 | . | TRBD1 | CASSWGTGEGNQPQHF | TGTGCCAGTAGTTGGGGGACAGGAGAGGGCAATCAGCCCCAGCATTTT
15 | TRBJ2-4 | TRBV14 | . | TRBD1 | CASSLQGLAKNIQYF | TGTGCCAGCAGCCTACAGGGGTTAGCCAAAAACATTCAGTACTTC
14 | TRBJ2-1 | TRBV7-9 | . | TRBD1 | CASSPQGAYNEQFF | TGTGCCAGCAGCCCTCAGGGGGCCTACAATGAGCAGTTCTTC
13 | TRBJ1-6 | TRBV20-1 | . | TRBD1 | CSAGGQGRSPLHF | TGCAGTGCTGGCGGACAGGGTCGGTCACCCCTCCACTTT
16 | TRBJ1-5 | TRBV6-2/TRBV6-3 | . | . | CASSDREPYSNQPQHF | TGTGCCAGCAGCGACAGAGAACCATATAGCAATCAGCCCCAGCATTTT
15 | TRBJ2-7 | TRBV7-9 | . | TRBD2 | CASSLAAGGPSEQYF | TGTGCCAGCAGCTTAGCGGCGGGAGGGCCCTCCGAGCAGTACTTC
14 | TRBJ2-3 | TRBV7-6 | . | . | CASSSRSGTDTQYF | TGTGCCAGCAGCTCCCGCTCCGGCACAGATACGCAGTATTTT
13 | TRBJ2-6 | TRBV4-2 | . | . | CASRRTGANVLTF | TGTGCCAGCAGGAGGACTGGGGCCAACGTCCTGACTTTC
15 | TRBJ2-1 | TRBV7-9 | . | TRBD2 | CASSFSGGAANEQFF | TGTGCCAGCAGCTTTAGCGGGGGGGCGGCCAATGAGCAGTTCTTC
15 | TRBJ2-5 | TRBV2 | . | TRBD1 | CASSDRDRGQETQYF | TGTGCCAGCAGTGACCGGGACAGGGGCCAAGAGACCCAGTACTTC
14 | TRBJ1-1 | TRBV5-6 | . | TRBD1 | CASSFTGVYTEAFF | TGTGCCAGCAGCTTCACAGGGGTGTACACTGAAGCTTTCTTT
15 | TRBJ2-2 | TRBV29-1 | . | . | CSVEDGSLDVGELFF | TGCAGCGTTGAAGATGGGAGCCTCGATGTTGGGGAGCTGTTTTTT